The 11 T cell receptor beta chains listed next were all sequenced from one sample in a study of cytomegalovirus exposure and HLA in healthy donors. The PCR used 60 Vbeta and 13 Jbeta primers. Assay: immunoSEQ multiplex PCR; the TCRdb copy retains only in-frame clones and omits some. Of about 150,000 clones listed, roughly three quarters are singletons. Sequenced: PBMCs. The receptors come from a male donor in good health and CMV-seronegative.

As for this clone: Other DNA variants within this sample encode the same CDR3. The chain recombines TRBV5-1 with TRBJ1-1; possible D gene TRBD1, 6 bases. Germline V lookup: CDR1 SGHRS, CDR2 YFSETQ. V shed 0 bases and J shed 5 bases, with 11 bases lying between them. The CDR3 consists of 14 residues. CDR3: CASSLEQGRTEAFF. CDR3 sequence (DNA): TGCGCCAGCAGCTTGGAACAGGGAAGGACTGAAGCTTTCTTT.

This clone showed up just a few times. The chain couples TRBV2 to TRBJ1-4, with 7 bases matching TRBD1. Trimming cost V 4 bases and J 7 bases; bases outside gene matches: 6. Germline V gene data show CDR1 as SNHLY and CDR2 as FYNNEI. The CDR3 has 14 residues. The CDR3: CASSVESGGEKLFF. Here the CDR3 DNA reads TGTGCCAGCAGTGTTGAGTCAGGGGGTGAAAAACTGTTTTTT.

Only one count was recorded for this clone. This rearrangement joins TRBV7-2 to TRBJ1-5; 7 positions match TRBD1. V lost 3 bases and J lost 4; bases outside the gene matches: 6. In germline, CDR1 is SGHTA, CDR2 FQGNSA. This CDR3 spans 15 amino acids. The CDR3 DNA follows: TGTGCCAGCAGCTTCGGACAGGTTGGGAATCAGCCCCAGCATTTT. This encodes CASSFGQVGNQPQHF.

The chain combines TRBV6-1 with TRBJ1-5; tentatively, D is TRBD1 (6 bases). The V gene lost 2 bases and the J gene lost 2 bases, with 13 bases spanning the gap. Germline assignment: CDR1 MNHNS and CDR2 SASEGT. The CDR3 spans 16 residues. The CDR3 DNA follows: TGTGCCAGCAGTGAAAACGGGGGGGCAGGCAATCAGCCCCAGCATTTT. This codes for CASSENGGAGNQPQHF.

In this sample, this clone turned up once. The J gene is TRBJ2-6, the V gene TRBV5-4; 12 nucleotides align to TRBD1. V shed 3 bases and J 4 bases; nucleotides not matched to a gene: 8. CDR1 is SGHNT, CDR2 YYREEE, per germline (reference sequence). This CDR3 has 18 residues. The CDR3 DNA follows: TGTGCCAGCAGCTCCTTGGGACAGGGGGCCTTGGGGGCCAACGTCCTGACTTTC. This gives the protein CASSSLGQGALGANVLTF.

This clone was counted between two and nine times. V gene TRBV2 combines with J gene TRBJ2-2, with 7 bases that match TRBD2. The germline CDR1 and CDR2 sequences are SNHLY and FYNNEI. The CDR3 runs 14 residues. The J segment lost 7 bases and the V segment lost 1 base, leaving 3 bases of the junction unmatched. CDR3 sequence reads: CASSEVREDGELFF. The CDR3 DNA reads TGTGCCAGCAGTGAAGTCCGGGAGGACGGGGAGCTGTTTTTT. The whole variable domain, filled in from reference TRBV2 and TRBJ2-2, reads EPEVTQTPSHQVTQMGQEVILRCVPISNHLYFYWYRQILGQKVEFLVSFYNNEISEKSEIFDDQFSVERPDGSNFTLKIRSTKLEDSAMYFCASSEVREDGELFFGEGSRLTVL.

The chain links TRBV6-1 to TRBJ2-5; D call uncertain. V was trimmed by 2 bases and J by 2 bases, leaving 9 bases between them. The CDR3 is 14 residues long. Germline V gene data show CDR1 as MNHNS and CDR2 as SASEGT. The CDR3 region has the DNA TGTGCCAGCAGTGAAATTACAGCACAAGAGACCCAGTACTTC. Its translation is CASSEITAQETQYF.

The chain is built from TRBV30 and TRBJ1-5; the D gene is possibly TRBD1 (5 bases). CDR3 length equals 16 residues. V lost 2 bases and J 2 bases, leaving 16 bases between the germline ends. Germline assignment: CDR1 GTSNPN and CDR2 SVGIG (reference sequence). CDR3 sequence (DNA): TGTGCCTGGAGTCGGGGGGGAATTGGCGGCAATCAGCCCCAGCATTTT. It is translated as CAWSRGGIGGNQPQHF.

This chain connects TRBV19 to TRBJ1-5; D not certain. CDR3 length: 13 amino acids. The V gene lost 10 bases and the J gene lost 11 bases, with 21 bases spanning the gap. CDR1 is LNHDA and CDR2 is SQIVND in the germline V gene (reference sequence). CDR3 amino acids: CATQTVPTQTQHF. CDR3 nucleotide sequence: TGTGCCACCCAAACCGTACCCACCCAGACCCAGCATTTT.

This rearrangement joins TRBV5-8 to TRBJ2-3, with D possibly being TRBD1 (5 bases). In germline, CDR1 is SGHTS, CDR2 YDEGEE. This CDR3 has 15 amino acids. Trimming removed 0 bases from V and 1 base from J, with 9 bases in between. The DNA for the CDR3 is TGTGCCAGCAGCTTGGGAGGCAGGGGCACAGATACGCAGTATTTT. Encoded protein: CASSLGGRGTDTQYF.

V is TRBV7-9 and J is TRBJ1-5; D is perhaps TRBD1 (5 bases). This CDR3 region has 16 residues. The V gene lost 1 base and the J gene lost 3 bases, with 13 bases spanning the gap. CDR1 is SEHNR, CDR2 FQNEAQ, per germline (reference sequence). Here the CDR3 DNA reads TGTGCCAGCAGCTTAGGCCAGGGTTCTACCAATCAGCCCCAGCATTTT. This encodes CASSLGQGSTNQPQHF.